This TCR beta chain was identified in a study of shared clonotypes between healthy human individuals. Study-level background: The people who gave samples were a couple of women and a few men aged 18 to 49.

The assay was immunoSEQ multiplex PCR, and TCRdb's table has in-frame clones only and misses some. The sample records 1 million to 1.3 million clones, 75% to 85% being singletons. The CDR3 length is 10 residues. V lost 6 bases to trimming and J lost 9 bases, with 11 bases between them. The germline gives CDR1 DFQATT, CDR2 SNEGSKA (reference sequence). The gene calls are TRBV20-1 and TRBJ1-1; no firm D call. Source material: memory CD4+ T cells from PBMCs. The subset denotes: CD45RA-negative fraction. This clonotype was obtained from a man aged 18 to 35 in good health. Some clones in this sample may be carry-over from other donors' samples. This chain's CDR3 is CSAPGSKAFF. The CDR3 DNA reads TGCAGTGCCCCGGGGTCAAAAGCTTTCTTT.